A selection of T cell receptor beta chains follows, all from one sample in a study of patients and donors after allogeneic stem cell transplantation. TCRdb reprocessed the RT-PCR reads with MiXCR, giving one entry per CDR3 protein. Of fewer than 250,000 distinct CDR3 sequences in the sample, 14% are singletons; the top ten hold approximately 10%. What was sequenced was blood, either unsorted or a sorted T cell fraction (not recorded which). The origin of the receptors is a human donor who was either an allogeneic HSCT recipient or a stem cell or donor lymphocyte infusion donor (not recorded which). It is not recorded whose cells these are; they may come from a transplant donor. The CDR3 runs from the conserved cysteine through the conserved F or W. A D gene is named only where the DNA matches it firmly.

v_call: TRBV6-1; d_call: TRBD1; cdr3_aa: CASSGAAGQGGYGYTF
v_call: TRBV3-1; d_call: TRBD1; cdr3_aa: CASSPWTGPQFGQYF
v_call: TRBV30; d_call: .; cdr3_aa: CAWARDLVQFF
v_call: TRBV5-1; d_call: .; cdr3_aa: CASNVAANTGELFF
v_call: TRBV2; d_call: TRBD1; cdr3_aa: CASSWTGGIF
v_call: TRBV3-1; d_call: .; cdr3_aa: CASSRGNEAFF
v_call: TRBV7-3; d_call: .; cdr3_aa: CASSALSSTDTQYF
v_call: TRBV5-1; d_call: .; cdr3_aa: CASSLAFEDEQFF
v_call: TRBV4-3; d_call: .; cdr3_aa: CASSPSRGAVSTDTQYF
v_call: TRBV5-1; d_call: .; cdr3_aa: CASSNHYEQYF
v_call: TRBV6-2/TRBV6-3; d_call: .; cdr3_aa: CASSYRDSSSYEQYF
v_call: TRBV7-9; d_call: TRBD1; cdr3_aa: CASSFAGTGGSEAFF
v_call: TRBV3-1; d_call: TRBD1; cdr3_aa: CASSQTGTVNEKLFF
v_call: TRBV6-1; d_call: .; cdr3_aa: CASSEGRPNPQPQHF
v_call: TRBV7-9; d_call: .; cdr3_aa: CASINTVQKNTEAFF
v_call: TRBV12-3/TRBV12-4; d_call: TRBD1; cdr3_aa: CASSRQGWGYEQYF
v_call: TRBV5-5; d_call: .; cdr3_aa: CASSLGPGDNSPLHF
v_call: TRBV7-6; d_call: .; cdr3_aa: CAESPQTGAMNTEAFF
v_call: TRBV29-1; d_call: .; cdr3_aa: CSVEDPRGAVTEAFF
v_call: TRBV5-1; d_call: TRBD1; cdr3_aa: CASSIGRTGKETQYF
v_call: TRBV9; d_call: .; cdr3_aa: CASSVKGGPSGTEAFF
v_call: TRBV6-5; d_call: TRBD2; cdr3_aa: CASSFDSGRAVNEQFF
v_call: TRBV20-1; d_call: .; cdr3_aa: CSATGQTSTTNEKLFF
v_call: TRBV19; d_call: .; cdr3_aa: CASSMRLSYEQYF
v_call: TRBV5-1; d_call: .; cdr3_aa: CASSVGRRALINEQFF
v_call: TRBV3-1; d_call: .; cdr3_aa: CASSQGGVPDAFF
v_call: TRBV7-9; d_call: .; cdr3_aa: CASSYGDSSTDTQYF
v_call: TRBV20-1; d_call: TRBD2; cdr3_aa: CSARGSSGPDYNEQFF
v_call: TRBV5-1; d_call: .; cdr3_aa: CASGEGAGEQYF
v_call: TRBV27; d_call: TRBD1; cdr3_aa: CASNPGRGRYGYTF
v_call: TRBV11-3; d_call: .; cdr3_aa: CASSLEIHENTEAFF
v_call: TRBV6-2/TRBV6-3; d_call: .; cdr3_aa: CASRTDSNQPQHF
v_call: TRBV10-3; d_call: TRBD1; cdr3_aa: CAISLGTGTTEAFF
v_call: TRBV6-2/TRBV6-3; d_call: TRBD1; cdr3_aa: CASVYRGRAGELFF
v_call: TRBV20-1; d_call: .; cdr3_aa: CSADTGLTSNEKLFF
v_call: TRBV9; d_call: .; cdr3_aa: CASSVDATNEKLFF
v_call: TRBV21-1; d_call: .; cdr3_aa: CASRLGQGYESYEQYF
v_call: TRBV12-3/TRBV12-4; d_call: .; cdr3_aa: CASQLNTEAFF
v_call: TRBV5-1; d_call: TRBD1; cdr3_aa: CASSADRGGHNEQFF
v_call: TRBV6-1; d_call: TRBD1; cdr3_aa: CASRRRQGAGSPLHF